Shown below are 18 T cell receptor beta chains from a single sample sequenced in a study of blood T cells in healthy people across ages. Alongside a J-beta primer mix, a sample-barcoded 5' primer served in a second PCR lasting roughly 7 to 12 cycles. TCRdb itself ran the 5' RACE reads through MiXCR, one entry per CDR3 protein. The data show 1.5 million to 2 million distinct CDR3 sequences, with 40% to 55% seen just once and over 2% held by the top ten. The specimen sequenced was blood. Receptors were obtained from a woman aged 40 to 50 in good health.

In the case of this clonotype: A much bigger clone sits one base away, suggesting this may be a read error. The chain combines TRBV7-2 with TRBJ2-5; D perhaps matches TRBD2 (5 bases). Germline V lookup: CDR1 SGHTA, CDR2 FQGNSA. Deletions cut 3 bases from V and 11 bases from J, with 19 bases between. The CDR3 is made up of 14 amino acids. This CDR3 is CASSFGVSYNEQYF. The CDR3, as DNA: TGTGCCAGCAGCTTCGGGGTCTCCTACAATGAGCAGTACTTC. The full variable domain, with the rest looked up from reference TRBV7-2 and TRBJ2-5, is GAGVSQSPSNKVTEKGKDVELRCDPISGHTALYWYRQSLGQGLEFLIYFQGNSAPDKSGLPSDRFSAERTGGSVSTLTIQRTQQEDSAVYLCASSFGVSYNEQYFGPGTRLLVL.

The DNA of the CDR3 is TGTGCCAGCATTCCGGGACAGGGTGGGGAGGAGTACGAGCAGTACTTC. This encodes CASIPGQGGEEYEQYF. The genes are TRBV2 and TRBJ2-7; TRBD1 matches 9 bases. V lost 7 bases and J lost 4; bases outside the gene matches: 14. The germline V gene has CDR1 SNHLY and CDR2 FYNNEI. The length of the CDR3 is 16 residues.

This clonotype was counted only a few times. V usage is TRBV7-2 and J usage is TRBJ1-6; unclear D gene. Germline V gene lookup returns CDR1 SGHTA and CDR2 FQGNSA. The CDR3 has 12 amino acids. V was trimmed by 6 bases and J by 7 bases, leaving 7 bases between them. CDR3 sequence reads: CASRLRNSPLHF. The CDR3 DNA reads TGTGCCAGCAGGCTTCGGAATTCACCCCTCCACTTT. The entire variable domain, with the rest obtained from reference TRBV7-2 and TRBJ1-6, is as follows: GAGVSQSPSNKVTEKGKDVELRCDPISGHTALYWYRQSLGQGLEFLIYFQGNSAPDKSGLPSDRFSAERTGGSVSTLTIQRTQQEDSAVYLCASRLRNSPLHFGNGTRLTVT.

This clonotype was detected only a few times. The genes are TRBV6-2 or TRBV6-3 and TRBJ2-1; TRBD2 agrees at 11 bases. Germline CDR1 is MNHEY and CDR2 is SVGEGT. The length of the CDR3 is 14 residues. Losses at the gene ends were 6 bases for V and 8 bases for J; bases not matched to a gene: 6. CDR3 bases: TGTGCCAGCAGGACTAGCGGGAAGGGTCATGAGCAGTTCTTC. Translation gives CASRTSGKGHEQFF.

This clonotype has only a few counts. The rearrangement joins TRBV5-6 to TRBJ2-7, with D hard to call. Trimming left V 2 bases short and J 2 bases short, with 11 bases between. The CDR3 is made up of 14 amino acids. Germline V gene data show CDR1 as SGHDT and CDR2 as YYEEEE. The DNA for the CDR3 is TGTGCCAGCAGCTTCTTTACTGAAGCCTACGAGCAGTACTTC. It translates to CASSFFTEAYEQYF.

There are a few counts of this clonotype. The rearrangement links TRBV7-6 to TRBJ2-3; D not resolved. Germline lookup yields CDR1 SGHVS and CDR2 FNYEAQ. V gave up 3 bases and J gave up 2 bases, with 9 bases separating them. The CDR3 covers 14 residues. The CDR3 here is CASSLVRHTDTQYF. The CDR3, as DNA: TGTGCCAGCAGCTTGGTTAGACACACAGATACGCAGTATTTT.

The chain recombines TRBV6-5 with TRBJ2-7, with 7 bases aligning to TRBD1. After removal of 2 bases from V and 2 bases from J, the junction contained 6 bases not matched to a gene. The germline gives CDR1 MNHEY, CDR2 SVGAGI. This CDR3 contains 15 residues. The DNA of the CDR3 is TGTGCCAGCAGTTACGGGACAGAGCTCCCCTACGAGCAGTACTTC. Translated: CASSYGTELPYEQYF.

This sequence joins TRBV4-3 and TRBJ2-3; D is possibly TRBD1 or TRBD2 (5 bases each). The V end lost 2 bases, the J end lost 5 bases, and 11 bases lay between the germline ends. Germline V lookup: CDR1 LGHNA, CDR2 YSLEER. CDR3 length equals 14 residues. The CDR3 coding sequence is TGCGCCAGCAGCCAAAGAGGGGCGAAAGATACGCAGTATTTT. Protein: CASSQRGAKDTQYF.

The rearrangement links TRBV28 to TRBJ1-2; no clear D gene. Trimming left V 5 bases short and J 4 bases short, with 20 bases between. CDR1 and CDR2 from the germline V gene are MDHEN and SYDVKM. This CDR3 contains 16 residues. CDR3 amino acids: CASSPPTGITRYGYTF. The CDR3 nucleotides read TGTGCCAGCAGTCCCCCTACTGGGATCACCCGCTATGGCTACACCTTC.

CDR3 bases: TGTGCCAGCAGTGAATCCAGTTTCCAGCCCCAGCATTTT. It translates to CASSESSFQPQHF. This chain uses TRBV25-1 with TRBJ1-5; D is unclear. The CDR3 loop spans 13 amino acids. Germline loops: CDR1 MGHDK, CDR2 SYGVNS. V lost 1 base, J lost 7 bases, and 8 bases lay in between.

This clonotype was seen more than once but under ten times. V and J are TRBV20-1 and TRBJ2-3, with TRBD1 as a possible D gene (6 bases). The CDR3 spans 16 residues. Germline CDR1 is DFQATT and CDR2 is SNEGSKA (reference sequence). The V end was cut by 5 bases, the J end by 0 bases, with 18 bases between. The CDR3 here is CSASTVTGLSTDTQYF. The CDR3 DNA reads TGCAGTGCTTCTACTGTAACAGGGCTTAGCACAGATACGCAGTATTTT.

The V call is TRBV9, the J call TRBJ2-1, with D unresolved. The CDR3 spans 12 residues. The germline V gene has CDR1 SGDLS and CDR2 YYNGEE. With 0 bases removed from V and 5 bases from J, the gap between germline ends came to 3 bases. In nucleotides, the CDR3 is TGTGCCAGCAGCGTAGCCCACAATGAGCAGTTCTTC. Protein product: CASSVAHNEQFF. Full variable domain (missing parts from reference TRBV9 and TRBJ2-1): DSGVTQTPKHLITATGQRVTLRCSPRSGDLSVYWYQQSLDQGLQFLIQYYNGEERAKGNILERFSAQQFPDLHSELNLSSLELGDSALYFCASSVAHNEQFFGPGTRLTVL.

This clonotype was observed many times. V gene TRBV6-5 combines with J gene TRBJ2-1; D gene ambiguous. CDR3 length: 14 amino acids. Trimming took 7 bases from V and 0 from J, leaving 10 bases between them. Germline V gene lookup returns CDR1 MNHEY and CDR2 SVGAGI. The CDR3 here is CASKGIGSYNEQFF. In DNA, the CDR3 is TGTGCCAGCAAAGGGATCGGCTCCTACAATGAGCAGTTCTTC.

The chain links TRBV20-1 to TRBJ2-5; 8 nucleotides line up with TRBD2. The CDR3 has 12 amino acids. Germline CDR1 reads DFQATT; CDR2 reads SNEGSKA (reference sequence). V gave up 5 bases and J gave up 5 bases; unmatched junction bases: 4. CDR3 bases: TGCAGTGCTCCGGGGGGGGGTGAGACCCAGTACTTC. Translated, it gives CSAPGGGETQYF.

Only a few counts were recorded for this clonotype. The chain links TRBV3-1 to TRBJ2-4; maybe TRBD2 (6 bases). The J call may not be correct, given that the DNA end is closer to TRBJ2-7. This CDR3 is built from 18 residues. CDR1 and CDR2 (germline): LGHDT, YNNKEL (reference sequence). The CDR3 sequence is CASSQELFFPGEPYEQYF. CDR3 DNA sequence: TGTGCCAGCAGCCAAGAACTCTTCTTCCCGGGGGAGCCCTACGAGCAGTACTTC.

The chain uses TRBV20-1 and TRBJ1-6; tentatively, D is TRBD1 (6 bases). V was shortened by 2 bases and J by 7 bases, with 15 bases between the two germline ends. CDR1 and CDR2 (germline): DFQATT, SNEGSKA (reference sequence). This CDR3 is built from 15 residues. The CDR3: CSARHAQGSNSPLHF. CDR3 DNA: TGCAGTGCTAGACACGCGCAGGGGTCGAATTCACCCCTCCACTTT.

The chain combines TRBV28 with TRBJ2-3; D perhaps matches TRBD2 (5 bases). The germline V gene has CDR1 MDHEN and CDR2 SYDVKM. Trimming removed 8 bases from V and 4 bases from J, with 22 bases in between. CDR3 length: 16 residues. The CDR3 loop is CASPPPGSIRPDTQYF. CDR3 in DNA: TGTGCCAGCCCGCCCCCGGGGAGTATCCGCCCAGATACGCAGTATTTT.

The V and J genes are TRBV25-1 and TRBJ2-1; a weak D match, TRBD1 (5 bases). The V and J ends lost 4 bases and 11 bases respectively, with 21 bases between them. The CDR3 extends over 15 amino acids. Germline CDR1 reads MGHDK; CDR2 reads SYGVNS. CDR3 loop: CASSAHTTRVTQQFF. CDR3 nucleotide sequence: TGTGCCAGCAGTGCCCACACTACCAGGGTTACCCAGCAGTTCTTC.